This T cell receptor (beta chain) was profiled in a study of CD8+CD57+ T cells in acquired aplastic anemia (dated by TCRdb to 2016 to 2018). Broadly, across the study: A mean of around 3 ug of DNA, ranging from roughly 0.19 to 30 ug, was extracted from sorted CD4+ and CD8+ cells. A CD8+CD57+ expansion meant a frequency higher than the mean frequency seen in healthy subjects. What the authors observed across the whole study: No significant difference in CD8+ Simpson's diversity was found between patients and healthy controls (P=0.060). Roughly 29 CD8+ CDR3 sequences were shared between patients and controls but appeared highly expressed in patients and within their immunodominant clones.

Flow cytometry had shown CD8+CD57+ cell expansion in the patients selected for sequencing. Every patient had severe acquired aplastic anemia, diagnosed using the International Study of Aplastic Anemia and Agranulocytosis and Camitta criteria. No therapy had been received by the patients at the time of blood sampling. In this study, sorted CD4+ and CD8+ T cells from the blood of healthy subjects and of severe aplastic anemia patients had their TCR repertoires deep-sequenced. In the USA, patient enrollment took place under clinicaltrials.gov protocols 00001620, 01623167, 00001397, 00071045, 00081523 and 00961064. Ficoll-Paque density gradient centrifugation was used to isolate peripheral blood mononuclear cells. Before DNA extraction, CD4+ and CD8+ T cells were sorted by FACS or by magnetic beads. Genomic DNA served as template for TCR beta VDJ combination and CDR3 sequence profiling. An Illumina HiSeq 2000 was the platform used for TCR repertoire sequencing. Processing in the source paper ran as follows. TRBV/TRBJ rearrangement plots, CDR3 size and DJ length profiles, and Simpson's diversity index were used to assess repertoires. The immunodominant clone was defined as the most abundant DNA sequence in deep sequencing data. CDR3 amino acid sequences were screened for sharing across subjects and were compared with published repertoires and the VDJdb database. TCRdb ran its own pipeline on the public reads, namely fastp trimming at Q25 and MiXCR clone calling, and kept in-frame beta chains. Each CDR3 protein gets just one entry, which takes the most common genes and DNA from the rows behind it. TCRdb's processing, not the authors', yielded these V and J calls. This sample lists 120,000 or so distinct CDR3 sequences; approximately 40% were detected once. More than 2.5% of the sample comes from the top ten.

With respect to this clonotype: Its antigen remains unidentified. No clone much larger than this one lies a single base away; base qualities are absent.

Cut back by 0 bases and 2 bases, the V and J ends lie 10 bases apart. The germline V gene (reference sequence) gives CDR1 as LNHNV and CDR2 as YYDKDF. From the cysteine up to the phenylalanine, the CDR3 has a length of 15 residues. The read is trimmed to its CDR3 DNA, 45 bases read in frame from base 1. The chain links TRBV15 with TRBJ1-1; a confident D gene designation cannot be given. The source material was sorted CD4+, CD8+, or CD8+CD57+ T cells (not recorded which) from PBMCs. The clonotype originates from a human donor with aplastic anemia. The CDR3 sequence is CATSREILSNTEAFF. The DNA sequence is TGTGCCACCAGCAGAGAAATTCTGTCCAACACTGAAGCTTTCTTT.